These 17 T cell receptor beta chains originate from one sample sequenced in a study of vaccination and CD4 T cells after COVID-19. Treatment noted: roughly 11-day PBMC culture with coronavirus spike peptide pools or control peptides (ViraFEST assay). No antigen has been identified for these receptors. Sequence data for DNA of cultured CD4+ T cells were generated by the Oncomine TCR Beta short-read assay. TCRdb processed the PCR reads anew with MiXCR; each CDR3 protein has one entry. The sample carries about 23,000 distinct CDR3 sequences, roughly 65% recorded once. The sequences come from CD4+ T cells from blood, cultured in vitro, collected after SARS-CoV-2 vaccination. Receptor source: a human donor who received a COVID-19 vaccine.

The chain carries TRBV7-9 and TRBJ1-4, with D unresolved. The germline CDR1 and CDR2 sequences are SEHNR and FQNEAQ (reference sequence). Trimming removed 5 bases at V and 4 bases at J, with 5 bases between. The CDR3 length is 12 residues. CDR3 sequence (DNA): TGTGCCAGCAGCAACATTAATGAAAAACTGTTTTTT. Its translation: CASSNINEKLFF.

The chain combines TRBV5-4 with TRBJ1-1; perhaps TRBD1 as D (5 bases). CDR1 and CDR2 from the germline V gene are SGHNT and YYREEE (reference sequence). There are 15 residues in the CDR3. The ends were cut back, 4 bases at V and 1 base at J, with 14 bases in the middle. CDR3 bases: TGTGCCAGCAGCCCACCCAGGGATAAGAACACTGAAGCTTTCTTT. Its translation is CASSPPRDKNTEAFF. Variable domain in full (rest from reference TRBV5-4 and TRBJ1-1): ETGVTQSPTHLIKTRGQQVTLRCSSQSGHNTVSWYQQALGQGPQFIFQYYREEENGRGNFPPRFSGLQFPNYSSELNVNALELDDSALYLCASSPPRDKNTEAFFGQGTRLTVV.

The genes are TRBV15 and TRBJ2-3; TRBD2 agrees at 11 bases. Germline CDR1 is LNHNV and CDR2 is YYDKDF (reference sequence). V was clipped by 4 bases and J by 4 bases; unmatched bases: 10. The CDR3 runs 17 residues. CDR3 region: CATSTPSGGSLPDTQYF. CDR3 sequence (DNA): TGTGCCACCAGCACTCCTAGCGGGGGGTCCCTCCCAGATACGCAGTATTTT.

This rearrangement joins TRBV6-1 to TRBJ1-2, with D hard to call. The CDR3 spans 14 residues. Germline V gene lookup returns CDR1 MNHNS and CDR2 SASEGT. V lost 1 base and J 4 bases, leaving 10 bases between the germline ends. In DNA form, the CDR3 reads TGTGCCAGCAGTGAAGGTGGACTGAGCTATGGCTACACCTTC. Translated: CASSEGGLSYGYTF.

V usage is TRBV5-1 and J usage is TRBJ1-6, with D perhaps matching TRBD1 (5 bases). Germline lookup yields CDR1 SGHRS and CDR2 YFSETQ. Trimming took 2 bases from V and 8 from J, leaving 14 bases between them. The CDR3 has 15 amino acids. This CDR3 reads CASSLGPSGDSPLHF. The CDR3 coding sequence is TGCGCCAGCAGCTTAGGACCCTCGGGGGATTCACCCCTCCACTTT.

CDR3 sequence reads: CASSLEENYGYTF. Here the CDR3 DNA reads TGCGCCAGCAGCTTGGAAGAGAACTATGGCTACACCTTC. The chain carries TRBV5-1 and TRBJ1-2; D remains ambiguous. The CDR3 length is 13 residues. Trimming stripped 0 bases from V and 2 bases from J, with 5 bases between. Looked up from germline, CDR1 is SGHRS and CDR2 is YFSETQ.

This clonotype was observed a handful of times. The V and J genes are TRBV15 and TRBJ1-5; 11 bases map to TRBD1. The V and J ends lost 1 base and 7 bases, in that order; junction bases with no gene match: 6. Germline CDR1 is LNHNV and CDR2 is YYDKDF (reference sequence). The CDR3 is 16 residues long. CDR3 protein: CATSRAGQGVWQPQHF. The CDR3 DNA reads TGTGCCACCAGCAGAGCGGGACAGGGGGTATGGCAGCCCCAGCATTTT.

V is TRBV19 and J is TRBJ1-2, with D unresolved. The CDR3 totals 14 residues. V shed 2 bases and J shed 4 bases, with 11 bases lying between them. Germline V gene sequence: CDR1 LNHDA, CDR2 SQIVND (reference sequence). CDR3 sequence: CASSITGIVYGYTF. The CDR3 nucleotides read TGTGCCAGTAGTATAACCGGGATTGTCTATGGCTACACCTTC. The variable domain in full, with the rest retrieved from reference TRBV19 and TRBJ1-2, is DGGITQSPKYLFRKEGQNVTLSCEQNLNHDAMYWYRQDPGQGLRLIYYSQIVNDFQKGDIAEGYSVSREKKESFPLTVTSAQKNPTAFYLCASSITGIVYGYTFGSGTRLTVV.

The chain links TRBV6-5 to TRBJ2-1, with TRBD1 matching 7 bases. There are 14 residues in the CDR3. Germline V CDR1 and CDR2: MNHEY, SVGAGI. Germline trimming cut 2 bases from V and 5 bases from J; bases unmatched to any gene: 3. The CDR3 nucleotides read TGTGCCAGCAGTTACCAGGGACAGCACAATGAGCAGTTCTTC. It translates to CASSYQGQHNEQFF.

In DNA, the CDR3 is TGTGCCAGCAGTGAAGTTGGAGAGTACAATGAGCAGTTCTTC. Translated: CASSEVGEYNEQFF. This chain joins TRBV6-1 and TRBJ2-1, with D uncertain. V was trimmed by 1 base and J by 4 bases, leaving 8 bases between them. Per the germline V gene, CDR1 is MNHNS and CDR2 is SASEGT. CDR3 size: 14 residues.

This clonotype has a handful of counts. Written as DNA, the CDR3 is TGTGCCAGTAGTATCACAGGGGGAGATTCACCCCTCCACTTT. Its protein is CASSITGGDSPLHF. The rearrangement links TRBV19 to TRBJ1-6; TRBD1 matches 8 bases. CDR1 LNHDA and CDR2 SQIVND come from the germline V gene (reference sequence). The CDR3 is 14 residues long. V shed 3 bases and J 8 bases; nucleotides not matched to a gene: 3.

The chain joins TRBV18 to TRBJ2-7; D is possibly TRBD1 or TRBD2 (5 bases each). The length of the CDR3 is 16 residues. Trimming left V 5 bases short and J 6 bases short, with 23 bases between. Germline V lookup: CDR1 KGHSH, CDR2 LQKENI. DNA of the CDR3: TGTGCCAGCTCATTACTAGACGGGACCCCTCCCTTCGAGCAGTACTTC. Its protein product is CASSLLDGTPPFEQYF.

Only one count was recorded for this clonotype. CDR3 sequence: CSVYSDGNGYTF. The DNA for the CDR3 is TGCAGCGTTTACTCGGACGGCAATGGCTACACCTTC. The genes are TRBV29-1 and TRBJ1-2; D remains ambiguous. The germline V and J ends were trimmed by 5 bases and 6 bases, with 13 bases remaining between them. The CDR3 is 12 amino acids. Germline lookup yields CDR1 SQVTM and CDR2 ANQGSEA.

The CDR3 bases are TGTGCCAGCAGTGGACTTGGGACAGGGGTCTATGGCTACACCTTC. Translated, it gives CASSGLGTGVYGYTF. The J gene is TRBJ1-2, the V gene TRBV2, with 10 bases identical to TRBD1. With V trimmed by 4 bases and J by 4 bases, 6 bases remained unmatched. The CDR3 covers 15 residues. CDR1 SNHLY and CDR2 FYNNEI come from the germline V gene. The full variable domain, rest sourced from reference TRBV2 and TRBJ1-2, is EPEVTQTPSHQVTQMGQEVILRCVPISNHLYFYWYRQILGQKVEFLVSFYNNEISEKSEIFDDQFSVERPDGSNFTLKIRSTKLEDSAMYFCASSGLGTGVYGYTFGSGTRLTVV.

The chain combines TRBV24-1 with TRBJ2-3, with D maybe TRBD1 (5 bases). The CDR3 loop spans 13 amino acids. Germline assignment: CDR1 KGHDR and CDR2 SFDVKD. Trimming took off 5 bases at V and 3 bases at J, with 8 bases between the two ends. In nucleotides, the CDR3 is TGTGCCACCAGTGGAGACAGTACAGATACGCAGTATTTT. Translated, it gives CATSGDSTDTQYF.

The CDR3 bases are TGTGCCAGCAGCTTATCGAGGACGGAGAGCAACGAGCAGTACTTC. Translating gives CASSLSRTESNEQYF. The chain employs TRBV11-2 and TRBJ2-7; D call uncertain. The germline V gene has CDR1 SGHAT and CDR2 FQNNGV. V was pared by 2 bases and J by 5 bases, with 16 bases between. The CDR3 has 15 amino acids.

The CDR3 sequence is CAISESHEQYF. CDR3 coding DNA: TGTGCCATCAGTGAGTCCCACGAGCAGTACTTC. J is TRBJ2-7 and V is TRBV10-3; D is unclear. The CDR3 is made up of 11 amino acids. Germline loops: CDR1 ENHRY, CDR2 SYGVKD. The V and J ends lost 0 bases and 5 bases respectively, with 2 bases between them.